One sample yielded the 8 T cell receptor beta chains listed below, sequenced in a study of identical twins. TCRdb independently ran MiXCR on the 5' RACE reads; one entry per CDR3 protein. This table has more than 1.5 million distinct CDR3 sequences, about 32% appearing once. Sequences were obtained from cord blood. These receptors all come from a newborn girl in good health.

The chain recombines TRBV28 with TRBJ1-2; D unclear. The CDR3 runs to 14 residues. Germline loops: CDR1 MDHEN, CDR2 SYDVKM. Trimming cost V 2 bases and J 4 bases, with 11 bases left between them. CDR3 sequence: CASSLPGQTYGYTF. The CDR3 DNA reads TGTGCCAGCAGTTTACCAGGCCAGACCTATGGCTACACCTTC.

V usage is TRBV20-1 and J usage is TRBJ2-4, with 12 bases matching TRBD1. The CDR3 spans 16 residues. Germline trimming cut 3 bases from V and 8 bases from J; bases unmatched to any gene: 11. Germline CDR1 and CDR2: DFQATT and SNEGSKA (reference sequence). The CDR3 sequence is CSASNRGQGAEDIQYF. The CDR3 DNA follows: TGCAGTGCTAGCAACCGGGGACAGGGGGCCGAGGACATTCAGTACTTC.

There are a few counts of this clonotype. The chain combines TRBV20-1 with TRBJ1-1; D may be TRBD1 (5 bases). The CDR3 extends over 12 amino acids. Trimming pared 3 bases from V and 4 bases from J, leaving 9 bases between. Germline CDR1 and CDR2: DFQATT and SNEGSKA (reference sequence). Here the CDR3 reads CSASGGATEAFF. The CDR3 region has the DNA TGCAGTGCTAGTGGGGGAGCCACTGAAGCTTTCTTT.

This chain's CDR3 is CASSQAGTAGTEAFF. For the CDR3, the DNA is TGTGCCAGCAGCCAAGCCGGGACAGCGGGGACTGAAGCTTTCTTT. The chain is built from TRBV4-2 and TRBJ1-1, with 7 bases identical to TRBD1. V shed 1 base and J 5 bases; nucleotides not matched to a gene: 7. Germline V lookup: CDR1 LGHNA, CDR2 YNFKEQ. The CDR3 is 15 residues long.

There are a few counts of this clonotype. The V gene is TRBV7-9, the J gene TRBJ1-4; 7 bases are shared with TRBD1. CDR3 length: 14 residues. CDR1 is SEHNR, CDR2 FQNEAQ, per germline (reference sequence). Germline trimming cut 7 bases from V and 3 bases from J; bases unmatched to any gene: 5. CDR3 in amino acids: CASTLGQSNEKLFF. In DNA form, the CDR3 reads TGTGCCAGCACCCTGGGACAGTCTAATGAAAAACTGTTTTTT.

This clonotype was counted only a few times. The rearrangement uses TRBV4-1 and TRBJ2-1, with 8 bases lining up with TRBD1. CDR3 length: 14 amino acids. The V and J ends lost 2 bases and 12 bases, in that order; junction bases with no gene match: 9. From germline, CDR1 is MGHRA and CDR2 YSYEKL. Here the CDR3 reads CASSQPRQGPRQFF. The CDR3 DNA is TGCGCCAGCAGCCAACCTCGACAGGGGCCGCGGCAGTTCTTC.

The CDR3 DNA reads as TGCAGCGTTGGGGGGAGTCCAACGAACACTGAAGCTTTCTTT. Protein sequence: CSVGGSPTNTEAFF. The gene calls are TRBV29-1 and TRBJ1-1; D is perhaps TRBD1 (5 bases). Trimming removed 4 bases at V and 1 base at J, with 13 bases between. Germline V gene lookup returns CDR1 SQVTM and CDR2 ANQGSEA. This CDR3 comprises 14 residues.

The chain links TRBV4-2 to TRBJ2-1; D possibly matches TRBD1 or TRBD2 (5 bases each). The CDR3 runs 16 residues. V was clipped by 1 base and J by 0 bases, with 10 bases between them. Germline CDR1 LGHNA, CDR2 YNFKEQ. In DNA form, the CDR3 reads TGTGCCAGCAGCCAAGGGTCGGGGCACTCCTACAATGAGCAGTTCTTC. Protein product: CASSQGSGHSYNEQFF.